This T cell receptor beta chain is from a study of blood T cell repertoires in COVID-19. Study in general: Both acute and convalescent COVID-19 samples were obtained from the United States, Italy and Spain. T cells, B-cell-depleted T cells, or PBMCs provided the cDNA or gDNA that served as material.

This clone was detected once. CDR3 size: 15 residues. Per the germline V gene, CDR1 is SGHTA and CDR2 is FQGTGA. V lost 4 bases, J lost 7 bases, and 10 bases stayed unmatched. How the authors handled the data: Reference gene primer amplification yielded estimated nucleated cell counts. The table came from immunoSEQ multiplex PCR; TCRdb's copy has only in-frame clones and leaves some out. V, J and clone size are taken as reported in that table, and D and trimming were inferred from the DNA itself. The sample holds more than 200,000 clones; 85% to 90% are singletons and the top ten take under 14%. This clonotype originated in a man aged 50-60 years with COVID-19, enrolled during active disease. The chain combines TRBV7-3 with TRBJ2-1, with 7 bases fitting TRBD1. The sequenced sample was peripheral blood. The CDR3 spells CASSYRDSGTNEQFF. CDR3 nucleotide sequence: TGTGCCAGCAGCTACCGGGACAGCGGAACTAATGAGCAGTTCTTC. The complete variable domain, with remaining parts taken from reference TRBV7-3 and TRBJ2-1, reads GAGVSQTPSNKVTEKGKYVELRCDPISGHTALYWYRQSLGQGPEFLIYFQGTGAADDSGLPNDRFFAVRPEGSVSTLKIQRTERGDSAVYLCASSYRDSGTNEQFFGPGTRLTVL.